These T cell receptor beta chains were read from a single sample in a study of T cells in localized non-small cell lung cancer. Produced via immunoSEQ multiplex PCR; TCRdb's table is partial and in-frame only. The sample consists of roughly 30,000 clones, around 90% of them appearing once. The sample in question was peripheral blood, obtained before any cancer treatment. These receptors all come from a female donor older than 55 with stage I lung adenocarcinoma. Both conserved end residues are part of each CDR3. Fields, in order: clone size, V gene, D gene, J gene, CDR3 protein, CDR3 DNA. A D gene is named only where the DNA matches it firmly. The size field is filled for only some rows; it gives once, few, many or a size class.

-	TRBV7-2	-	TRBJ2-2	CASSLQGRSGELFF	TGTGCCAGCAGCTTACAGGGAAGGAGCGGGGAGCTGTTTTTT
-	TRBV7-2	TRBD1	TRBJ2-6	CATRSQGDGANVLTF	TGTGCCACCCGAAGCCAGGGGGATGGGGCCAACGTCCTGACTTTC
-	TRBV6-5	-	TRBJ2-1	CARNPGHHEQFF	TGTGCCAGGAACCCGGGACATCATGAGCAGTTCTTC
-	TRBV5-6	-	TRBJ1-4	CASSLIGRTNEKLFF	TGTGCCAGCAGCTTGATCGGAAGGACTAATGAAAAACTGTTTTTT
-	TRBV29-1	TRBD1	TRBJ2-7	CSVDGLRDRPTHEQYF	TGCAGCGTTGATGGACTCCGGGACAGGCCGACCCACGAGCAGTACTTC
few	TRBV28	-	TRBJ1-5	CASSAWEWEPQHF	TGTGCCAGCAGTGCTTGGGAATGGGAGCCCCAGCATTTT
-	TRBV5-1	-	TRBJ1-1	CASSLAPTANTEAFF	TGCGCCAGCAGCTTGGCCCCGACCGCTAACACTGAAGCTTTCTTT
few	TRBV9	-	TRBJ1-2	CASSVDTSVGVKDGYTF	TGTGCCAGCAGCGTAGATACATCTGTGGGGGTCAAAGATGGCTACACCTTC
-	TRBV19	TRBD2	TRBJ2-1	CASSVLAGGSYNEQFF	TGTGCCAGTAGTGTACTAGCGGGGGGCTCCTACAATGAGCAGTTCTTC
few	TRBV19	TRBD1	TRBJ1-5	CASRMPGGLDQPQHF	TGTGCCAGTAGAATGCCAGGGGGCTTAGATCAGCCCCAGCATTTT